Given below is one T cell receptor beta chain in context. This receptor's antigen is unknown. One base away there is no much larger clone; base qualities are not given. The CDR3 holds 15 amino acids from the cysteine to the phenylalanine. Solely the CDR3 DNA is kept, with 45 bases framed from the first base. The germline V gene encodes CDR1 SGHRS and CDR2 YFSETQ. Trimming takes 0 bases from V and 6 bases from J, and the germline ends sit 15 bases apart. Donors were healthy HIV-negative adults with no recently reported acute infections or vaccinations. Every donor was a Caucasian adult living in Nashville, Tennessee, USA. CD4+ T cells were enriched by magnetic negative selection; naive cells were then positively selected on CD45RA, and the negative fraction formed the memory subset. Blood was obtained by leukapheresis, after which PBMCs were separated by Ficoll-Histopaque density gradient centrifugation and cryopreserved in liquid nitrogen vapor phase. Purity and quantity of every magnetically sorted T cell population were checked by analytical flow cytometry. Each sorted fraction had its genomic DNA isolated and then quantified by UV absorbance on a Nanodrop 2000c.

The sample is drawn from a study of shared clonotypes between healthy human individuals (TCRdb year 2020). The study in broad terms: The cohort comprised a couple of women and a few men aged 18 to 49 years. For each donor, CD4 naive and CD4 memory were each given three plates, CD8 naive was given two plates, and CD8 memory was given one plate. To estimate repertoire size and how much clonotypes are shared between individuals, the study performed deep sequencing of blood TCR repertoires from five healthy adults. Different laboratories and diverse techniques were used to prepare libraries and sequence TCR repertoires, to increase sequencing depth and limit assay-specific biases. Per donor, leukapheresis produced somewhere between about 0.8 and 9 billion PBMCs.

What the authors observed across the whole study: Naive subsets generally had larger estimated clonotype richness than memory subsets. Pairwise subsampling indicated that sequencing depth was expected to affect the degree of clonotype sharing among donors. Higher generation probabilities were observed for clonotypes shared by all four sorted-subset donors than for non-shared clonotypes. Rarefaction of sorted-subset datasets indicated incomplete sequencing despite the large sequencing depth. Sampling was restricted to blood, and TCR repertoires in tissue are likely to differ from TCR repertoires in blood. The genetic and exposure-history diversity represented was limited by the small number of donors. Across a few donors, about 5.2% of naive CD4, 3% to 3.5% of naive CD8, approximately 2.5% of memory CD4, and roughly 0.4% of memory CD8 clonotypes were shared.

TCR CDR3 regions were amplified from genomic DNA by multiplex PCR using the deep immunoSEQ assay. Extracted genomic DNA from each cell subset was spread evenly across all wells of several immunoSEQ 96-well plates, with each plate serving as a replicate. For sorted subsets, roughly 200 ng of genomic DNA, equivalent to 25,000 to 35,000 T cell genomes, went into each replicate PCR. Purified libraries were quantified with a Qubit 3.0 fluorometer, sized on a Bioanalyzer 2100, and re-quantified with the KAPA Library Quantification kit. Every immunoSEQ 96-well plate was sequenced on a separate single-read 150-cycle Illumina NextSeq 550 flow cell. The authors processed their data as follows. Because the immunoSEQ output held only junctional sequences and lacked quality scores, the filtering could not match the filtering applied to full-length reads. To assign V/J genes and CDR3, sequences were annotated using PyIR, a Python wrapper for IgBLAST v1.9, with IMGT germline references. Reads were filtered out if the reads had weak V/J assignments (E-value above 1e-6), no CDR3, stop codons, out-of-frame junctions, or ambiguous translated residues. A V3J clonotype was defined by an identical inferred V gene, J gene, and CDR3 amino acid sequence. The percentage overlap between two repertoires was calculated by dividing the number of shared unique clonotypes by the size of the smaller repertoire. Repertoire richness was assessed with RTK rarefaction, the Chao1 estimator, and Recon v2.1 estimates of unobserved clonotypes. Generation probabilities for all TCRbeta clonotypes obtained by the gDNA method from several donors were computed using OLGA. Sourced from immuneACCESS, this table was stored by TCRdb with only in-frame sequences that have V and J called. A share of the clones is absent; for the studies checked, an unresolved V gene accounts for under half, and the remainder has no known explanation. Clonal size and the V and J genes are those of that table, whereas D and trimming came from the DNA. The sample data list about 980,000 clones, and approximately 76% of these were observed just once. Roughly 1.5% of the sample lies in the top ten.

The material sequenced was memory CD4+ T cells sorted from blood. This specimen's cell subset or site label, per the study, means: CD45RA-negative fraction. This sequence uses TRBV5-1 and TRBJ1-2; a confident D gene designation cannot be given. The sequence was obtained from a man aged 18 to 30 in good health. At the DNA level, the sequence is TGCGCCAGCAGCTTGGCGGGCAGCCCTAATAATGGCTACACCTTC. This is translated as CASSLAGSPNNGYTF.